One and the same sample provided the 23 T cell receptor beta chains below, sequenced in a study of cytotoxic CD8 clonotypes in ibrutinib-treated CLL. Sequencing was performed with immunoSEQ multiplex PCR; in TCRdb, only in-frame clones are kept and a portion is missing. The table shows approximately 100,000 clones, with 58% occurring only once. The sample here was PBMCs, taken after 24 months of ibrutinib treatment. The source is a human donor with chronic lymphocytic leukemia.

This rearrangement joins TRBV30 to TRBJ2-3; D not certain. The CDR3 runs to 15 residues. The V gene's germline CDR1 is GTSNPN and CDR2 SVGIG (reference sequence). Between the trimmed V and J ends, which lost 3 bases and 0 bases, there was a span of 13 bases. The CDR3, as DNA: TGTGCCTGGAGGAGAACGAAGACTAGCACAGATACGCAGTATTTT. Protein product: CAWRRTKTSTDTQYF.

The table lists this clone with a few counts. The genes are TRBV5-6 and TRBJ1-2; 7 positions agree with TRBD1. The trim removed 7 bases at V and 1 base at J, leaving 16 bases unmatched. CDR3 size: 17 residues. Germline values: CDR1 SGHDT, CDR2 YYEEEE. This chain's CDR3 is CASRSLGGKGFNYGYTF. The CDR3 bases are TGTGCCAGCCGATCCTTAGGGGGCAAGGGCTTTAACTATGGCTACACCTTC.

V usage is TRBV29-1 and J usage is TRBJ2-4; 10 bases are a match to TRBD1. The junction had 3 bases not matched to a gene; V was cut back by 3 bases and J by 4 bases. CDR1 is SQVTM, CDR2 ANQGSEA, per germline. The CDR3 runs 14 residues. CDR3 amino acids: CSVETGGMKNIQYF. The CDR3 DNA is TGCAGCGTTGAGACAGGGGGCATGAAAAACATTCAGTACTTC.

The V gene is TRBV4-1, the J gene TRBJ2-7; D not resolved. The CDR3 totals 15 residues. Trimming took off 0 bases at V and 3 bases at J, with 12 bases between the two ends. CDR1 is MGHRA and CDR2 is YSYEKL in the germline V gene. DNA for the CDR3: TGCGCCAGCAGCCAAGATTATCAGGACCGCTACGAGCAGTACTTC. Protein: CASSQDYQDRYEQYF.

The gene calls are TRBV7-3 and TRBJ1-1; D ambiguous. V dropped 9 bases and J dropped 7 bases, with 18 bases sitting between them. This CDR3 has 13 amino acids. Per the germline V gene, CDR1 is SGHTA and CDR2 is FQGTGA. In nucleotides, the CDR3 is TGTGCCAGTTCGGACGGTCCACGGGGTGAAGCTTTCTTT. Protein product: CASSDGPRGEAFF.

The chain uses TRBV7-9 and TRBJ2-3; D is possibly TRBD1 (6 bases). CDR1 SEHNR and CDR2 FQNEAQ come from the germline V gene (reference sequence). The CDR3 totals 13 residues. Between the trimmed V and J ends, which lost 5 bases and 7 bases, there was a span of 13 bases. This CDR3 is CASSRGDTNTQYF. The CDR3 nucleotides read TGTGCCAGCAGCCGTGGGGACACCAATACGCAGTATTTT. Full variable domain (outside the CDR3, taken from reference TRBV7-9 and TRBJ2-3): DTGVSQNPRHKITKRGQNVTFRCDPISEHNRLYWYRQTLGQGPEFLTYFQNEAQLEKSRLLSDRFSAERPKGSFSTLEIQRTEQGDSAMYLCASSRGDTNTQYFGPGTRLTVL.

The rearrangement joins TRBV27 to TRBJ2-7; 12 bases line up with TRBD2. The V and J ends lost 8 bases and 3 bases, in that order; junction bases with no gene match: 5. The CDR3 is 14 residues long. Germline loops: CDR1 MNHEY, CDR2 SMNVEV (reference sequence). The CDR3 here is CASRRTSGVYEQYF. CDR3 DNA sequence: TGTGCCAGCCGTCGGACTAGCGGGGTCTACGAGCAGTACTTC.

The J gene is TRBJ1-1, the V gene TRBV28, with D maybe TRBD1 (5 bases). V shed 3 bases and J shed 0 bases, with 11 bases lying between them. Germline lookup yields CDR1 MDHEN and CDR2 SYDVKM. The CDR3 spans 15 residues. Written as DNA, the CDR3 is TGTGCCAGCAGTTTGGGGGGTCGAATGAACACTGAAGCTTTCTTT. Encoded protein: CASSLGGRMNTEAFF.

This clone turned up a few times. The chain joins TRBV7-9 to TRBJ1-2; no firm D call. CDR3 size: 12 residues. CDR1 SEHNR and CDR2 FQNEAQ come from the germline V gene (reference sequence). Trimming shortened V by 1 base and J by 1 base, and 1 base separated the two germline ends. CDR3 residues: CASSLVNYGYTF. The CDR3 coding sequence is TGTGCCAGCAGCTTAGTTAACTATGGCTACACCTTC.

V and J are TRBV5-1 and TRBJ2-5, with 10 bases matching TRBD2. The CDR3 length is 15 residues. Germline-derived CDR1 and CDR2 are SGHRS and YFSETQ. J lost 6 bases, V lost 3 bases, and 8 bases had no gene match. The CDR3 coding sequence is TGCGCCAGCAGCTCAGGAACTAGCGGGGAGAAGACCCAGTACTTC. Its protein is CASSSGTSGEKTQYF.

The chain links TRBV6-4 to TRBJ2-1, with 10 bases matching TRBD2. The CDR3 runs to 16 residues. Germline V CDR1 and CDR2: MRHNA, SNTAGT. V shed 3 bases and J 2 bases; nucleotides not matched to a gene: 4. The CDR3 region is CASSEKSGGAYNEQFF. CDR3 sequence (DNA): TGTGCCAGCAGTGAGAAAAGCGGGGGGGCCTACAATGAGCAGTTCTTC.

The chain is built from TRBV6-1 and TRBJ2-6; weak D call: TRBD2 (6 bases). There are 17 residues in the CDR3. Germline loops: CDR1 MNHNS, CDR2 SASEGT. V gave up 6 bases and J gave up 0 bases, with 15 bases separating them. CDR3 region: CASRERRGASGANVLTF. The CDR3 nucleotides read TGTGCCAGCAGGGAAAGGAGGGGAGCCTCTGGGGCCAACGTCCTGACTTTC.

The rearrangement joins TRBV5-1 to TRBJ1-1; D gene uncertain. There are 15 residues in the CDR3. Germline V CDR1 and CDR2: SGHRS, YFSETQ. The germline V and J ends were trimmed by 3 bases and 1 base, with 13 bases remaining between them. The CDR3 protein is CASSSPSGSNTEAFF. DNA for the CDR3: TGCGCCAGCAGCTCCCCTTCCGGATCGAACACTGAAGCTTTCTTT.

The rearrangement joins TRBV7-9 to TRBJ1-1; D remains unclear. Germline V CDR1 and CDR2: SEHNR, FQNEAQ (reference sequence). V gave up 5 bases and J gave up 6 bases, with 13 bases separating them. The CDR3 runs 13 residues. CDR3 sequence reads: CASSPPTSPEAFF. DNA for the CDR3: TGTGCCAGCAGCCCCCCTACAAGCCCTGAAGCTTTCTTT.

The CDR3 region has the DNA TGTGCCAGCAGCTTAGCACTAGCGGGGGGCCCCACAGATACGCAGTATTTT. Translating gives CASSLALAGGPTDTQYF. V gene TRBV7-2 combines with J gene TRBJ2-3; TRBD2 matches at 12 bases. The CDR3 covers 17 residues. The V gene's germline CDR1 is SGHTA and CDR2 FQGNSA. Trimming cost V 0 bases and J 2 bases; bases outside gene matches: 3.

The V call is TRBV30, the J call TRBJ1-5, with TRBD1 matching 10 bases. V shed 4 bases and J 5 bases; nucleotides not matched to a gene: 17. The CDR3 is 18 amino acids. Per the germline V gene, CDR1 is GTSNPN and CDR2 is SVGIG (reference sequence). DNA for the CDR3: TGTGCCTGGACCCTATCTACAATCCCCGGGACAGGGGATCAGCCCCAGCATTTT. This codes for CAWTLSTIPGTGDQPQHF.

The chain carries TRBV25-1 and TRBJ1-1, with D possibly being TRBD1 (6 bases). V was shortened by 4 bases and J by 5 bases, with 17 bases between the two germline ends. The length of the CDR3 is 15 residues. Germline values: CDR1 MGHDK, CDR2 SYGVNS. This CDR3 reads CASSGQGQGSTEAFF. CDR3 bases: TGTGCCAGCAGTGGCCAGGGGCAGGGGAGTACTGAAGCTTTCTTT.

The J gene is TRBJ2-7, the V gene TRBV28; tentatively, D is TRBD1 (6 bases). V gave up 6 bases and J gave up 2 bases, with 11 bases separating them. CDR3 size: 13 residues. Looked up from germline, CDR1 is MDHEN and CDR2 is SYDVKM. CDR3 residues: CASSPPGAYEQYF. CDR3 DNA: TGTGCCAGCAGCCCCCCAGGGGCCTACGAGCAGTACTTC. Variable domain in full (rest from reference TRBV28 and TRBJ2-7): DVKVTQSSRYLVKRTGEKVFLECVQDMDHENMFWYRQDPGLGLRLIYFSYDVKMKEKGDIPEGYSVSREKKERFSLILESASTNQTSMYLCASSPPGAYEQYFGPGTRLTVT.

To note about this clone: One base away lies a much larger clone, so this may be a sequencing read error. The CDR3 region is CASSLGQADYYGHTF. The CDR3 coding sequence is TGTGCCAGCAGCCTGGGACAGGCTGACTACTATGGCCACACCTTC. The V gene is TRBV7-2, the J gene TRBJ1-2; 8 bases match TRBD1. Germline V CDR1 and CDR2: SGHTA, FQGNSA. The CDR3 runs 15 residues.

This clone was picked up a small number of times. V is TRBV5-1 and J is TRBJ2-5; TRBD2 matches 10 bases. Germline lookup yields CDR1 SGHRS and CDR2 YFSETQ. The CDR3 covers 15 residues. Losses at the gene ends were 4 bases for V and 4 bases for J; bases not matched to a gene: 7. CDR3 coding DNA: TGCGCCAGCAGCCTAAGCGGGGGGGTGCGAGAGACCCAGTACTTC. Translation: CASSLSGGVRETQYF.

The V call is TRBV5-1, the J call TRBJ2-2; D could derive from TRBD1 or TRBD2 (6 bases each). The CDR3 consists of 13 residues. Germline CDR1 SGHRS, CDR2 YFSETQ. The germline V and J ends were trimmed by 4 bases and 6 bases, with 10 bases remaining between them. CDR3: CASSRGEAGELFF. The DNA of the CDR3 is TGCGCCAGCAGCAGGGGGGAAGCCGGGGAGCTGTTTTTT.

The V and J genes are TRBV5-4 and TRBJ1-3; weak D call: TRBD1 (5 bases). Germline assignment: CDR1 SGHNT and CDR2 YYREEE (reference sequence). The CDR3 is made up of 18 amino acids. V gave up 4 bases and J gave up 4 bases, with 24 bases separating them. The CDR3 DNA reads TGTGCCAGCAGCCCGGGAATGGAAGCGGGGAGGGGCGGAAACACCATATATTTT. Its translation: CASSPGMEAGRGGNTIYF.

The rearrangement joins TRBV11-2 to TRBJ2-3, with D uncertain. The CDR3 totals 13 residues. Germline CDR1 reads SGHAT; CDR2 reads FQNNGV. V was pared by 0 bases and J by 7 bases, with 8 bases between. In DNA form, the CDR3 reads TGTGCCAGCAGCTTAGAGTCGGCGAATACGCAGTATTTT. Translating gives CASSLESANTQYF. Full variable domain (remainder filled in from reference TRBV11-2 and TRBJ2-3): EAGVAQSPRYKIIEKRQSVAFWCNPISGHATLYWYQQILGQGPKLLIQFQNNGVVDDSQLPKDRFSAERLKGVDSTLKIQPAKLEDSAVYLCASSLESANTQYFGPGTRLTVL.